This T cell receptor beta chain was sequenced for a study of blood T cells in healthy people across ages. Overall study results and limits: When set beside aged donors, long-lived donors presented more naive CD4+ cells and higher diversity.

Using a J-beta primer mix together with a sample-barcoded 5' primer, a second PCR was run for roughly 6 to 12 cycles. MiXCR was run by TCRdb on the 5' RACE reads, yielding one entry per CDR3 protein. This table holds 2 million or so distinct CDR3 sequences, roughly 49% found once. This clonotype was detected a few times. Its antigen is unidentified. A read error may account for a junction end that differs from germline. The sequencing input was blood. The TCR comes from a woman aged 40 to 55 in good health.

The CDR3 protein is CASRLGVADTQYF. The CDR3 DNA is TGTGCAAGCAGGTTGGGGGTGGCAGATACGCAGTATTTT. The chain links TRBV6-2 or TRBV6-3 to TRBJ2-3, with D perhaps TRBD1 or TRBD2 (5 bases each). Germline assignment: CDR1 MNHEY and CDR2 SVGEGT. This CDR3 is built from 13 residues.